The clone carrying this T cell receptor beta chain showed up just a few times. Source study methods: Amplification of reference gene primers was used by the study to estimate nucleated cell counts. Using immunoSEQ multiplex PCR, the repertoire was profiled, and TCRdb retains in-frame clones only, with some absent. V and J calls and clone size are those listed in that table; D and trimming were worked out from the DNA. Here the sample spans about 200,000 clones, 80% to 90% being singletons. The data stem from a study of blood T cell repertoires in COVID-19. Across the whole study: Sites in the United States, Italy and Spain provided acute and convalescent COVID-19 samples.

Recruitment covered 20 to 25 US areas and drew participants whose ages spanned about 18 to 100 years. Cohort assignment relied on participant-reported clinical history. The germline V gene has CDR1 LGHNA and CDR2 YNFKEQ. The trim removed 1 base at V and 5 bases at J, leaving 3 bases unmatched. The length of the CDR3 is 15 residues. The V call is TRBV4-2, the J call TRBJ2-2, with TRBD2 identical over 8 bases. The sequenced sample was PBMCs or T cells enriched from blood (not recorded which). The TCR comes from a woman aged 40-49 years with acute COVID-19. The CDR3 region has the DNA TGTGCCAGCAGCCAAGCGGGAGGGGGGACCGGGGAGCTGTTTTTT. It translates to CASSQAGGGTGELFF.